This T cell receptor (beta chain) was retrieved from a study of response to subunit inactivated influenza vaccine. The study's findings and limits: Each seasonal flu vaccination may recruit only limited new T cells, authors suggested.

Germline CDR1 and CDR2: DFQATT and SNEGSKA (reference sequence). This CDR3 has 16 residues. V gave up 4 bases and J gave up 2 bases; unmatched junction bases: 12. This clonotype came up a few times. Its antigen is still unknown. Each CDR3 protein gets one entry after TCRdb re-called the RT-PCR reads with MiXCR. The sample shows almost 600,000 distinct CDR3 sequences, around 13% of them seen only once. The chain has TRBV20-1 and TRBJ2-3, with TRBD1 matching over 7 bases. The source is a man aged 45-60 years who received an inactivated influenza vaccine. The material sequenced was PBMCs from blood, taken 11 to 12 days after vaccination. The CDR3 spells CSATREDRSYTDTQYF. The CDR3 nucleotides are TGCAGTGCTACCCGCGAGGACAGGAGCTACACAGATACGCAGTATTTT.